Given below is one T cell receptor (beta chain) in context. What it binds is not known. Repertoires were generated with immunoSEQ multiplex PCR, while TCRdb's copy carries only in-frame clones and drops some. The repertoire includes 70,000 or so clones, about four fifths of them detected once, and 5% to 6.5% sits in the top ten. This sample is drawn from a study of T cell responses to AZD1222 COVID-19 vaccine. Study results and caveats: Sampling that yielded the repertoires occurred only after the peak T cell response.

The material was peripheral blood, obtained 28 days after the second AZD1222 dose. The TCR sequence derives from an adult who received the AZD1222 COVID-19 vaccine.

The CDR3 bases are TGTGCCACCTCACTTTACGGGGGAAATTCACCCCTCCACTTT. Translation: CATSLYGGNSPLHF. J is TRBJ1-6 and V is TRBV28; TRBD1 might be the D (5 bases). V lost 10 bases and J 7 bases, leaving 17 bases between the germline ends. The germline gives CDR1 MDHEN, CDR2 SYDVKM. This CDR3 contains 14 residues.